This paragraph reports one TCR beta chain. The target antigen is unknown. The healthy adult donors were HIV-negative and reported no recent acute infections or vaccinations. The CD8 memory fraction combined CD45RO+ cells with TemRA cells (CCR7-negative CD45RA+). This specimen comes from a study of shared clonotypes between healthy human individuals. Assay: immunoSEQ multiplex PCR; the TCRdb copy retains only in-frame clones and omits some. The sample shows more than 550,000 clones, 90% of them seen only once. Germline lookup yields CDR1 SGDLS and CDR2 YYNGEE. The CDR3 loop spans 17 amino acids. V shed 1 base and J shed 4 bases, with 20 bases lying between them. Notes on the study in general: Relative to clonotypes present in all four donors, those not shared had lower generation probabilities.

The specimen was memory CD8+ T cells from PBMCs. Subset reported: CD45RO+ cells pooled with CCR7-negative TemRA cells. This chain uses TRBV9 with TRBJ1-1; tentative D call: TRBD1 (6 bases). The TCR originated in a man aged 18-30 years in good health. Some clones in this sample may be carry-over from other donors' samples. CDR3 region: CASSVNPGAALGTEAFF. DNA of the CDR3: TGTGCCAGCAGCGTAAATCCGGGGGCGGCTCTCGGCACTGAAGCTTTCTTT.